This T cell receptor (beta chain) was identified during a study of shared clonotypes between healthy human individuals. The CDR3 has 11 residues. Germline V gene lookup returns CDR1 MDHEN and CDR2 SYDVKM. V lost 5 bases and J 2 bases, leaving 4 bases between the germline ends. Some clones are missing from TCRdb's copy, which holds only in-frame ones; the method was immunoSEQ multiplex PCR. The profile shows about 680,000 clones, 72% of them singletons. Regarding this clone: This CDR3 is also generated by other DNA sequences in the sample.

The clonotype was recovered from a woman in her twenties or thirties in good health. The chain carries TRBV28 and TRBJ2-7; D uncertain. The sample taken for sequencing was memory CD4+ T cells sorted from blood. The subset was: CD45RA-negative fraction. The CDR3 sequence: CASSHTYEQYF. The CDR3, as DNA: TGTGCCAGCAGTCATACCTACGAGCAGTACTTC.